These T cell receptor beta chains were read from a single sample in a study of blood T cell repertoires in COVID-19. Data came from immunoSEQ multiplex PCR; TCRdb stores just in-frame clones and leaves some out. This sample yields roughly 100,000 clones, of which around 93% are seen a single time; roughly 17% belongs to the top ten. The specimen sequenced was peripheral blood. Receptors were obtained from a man aged 50-60 years with acute or convalescent COVID-19. Each CDR3 is given with its conserved first and last residue. A D gene is named only where the DNA matches it firmly. A clone size is listed for some rows: how often the clone was seen (once, few, many), or a class if it is expanded.

-	TRBJ1-4	TRBV27	-	CASSITQGFGTNEKLFF	TGTGCCAGCAGTATAACACAGGGATTCGGCACTAATGAAAAACTGTTTTTT
-	TRBJ1-2	TRBV6-5	once	CASGGGGIYGYTF	TGTGCCAGCGGGGGCGGGGGCATCTATGGCTACACCTTC
-	TRBJ1-1	TRBV28	-	CASSFQGPSEAFF	TGTGCCAGCAGTTTTCAGGGGCCCTCTGAAGCTTTCTTT
-	TRBJ1-6	TRBV27	-	CASSLQFSYNSPLHF	TGTGCCAGCAGTCTCCAGTTCTCCTATAATTCACCCCTCCACTTT
-	TRBJ1-6	TRBV9	-	CASSVQDRIYNSPLHF	TGTGCCAGCAGCGTCCAAGACAGGATCTATAATTCACCCCTCCACTTT
TRBD1	TRBJ1-6	TRBV19	-	CASSTSTGGAYSPLHF	TGTGCCAGTAGTACATCGACAGGGGGCGCTTATTCACCCCTCCACTTT
-	TRBJ1-1	TRBV7-9	-	CASSLLGNTEAFF	TGTGCCAGCAGCCTGCTAGGGAACACTGAAGCTTTCTTT
-	TRBJ1-6	TRBV9	-	CASSVTGSFEFPLHF	TGTGCCAGCAGCGTAACAGGGAGCTTTGAATTCCCCCTCCACTTT
-	TRBJ1-5	TRBV28	-	CASSLQVGNQPQHF	TGTGCCAGCAGTTTACAGGTTGGCAATCAGCCCCAGCATTTT
-	TRBJ2-3	TRBV3-1/TRBV3-2	once	CASSGSLGRGTDTQYF	TGTGCCAGCAGCGGATCTCTAGGCAGGGGAACAGATACGCAGTATTTT
TRBD1	TRBJ2-6	TRBV9	-	CASTGTAGANVLTF	TGTGCCAGCACCGGGACAGCCGGGGCCAACGTCCTGACTTTC
-	TRBJ2-2	TRBV2	-	CASRRQNTGELFF	TGTGCCAGCAGGCGGCAGAACACCGGGGAGCTGTTTTTT
TRBD1	TRBJ1-5	TRBV6-2/TRBV6-3	-	CASSGQARNQPQHF	TGTGCCAGCAGCGGACAGGCGAGGAATCAGCCCCAGCATTTT
-	TRBJ2-7	TRBV6-5	-	CASSYGQINEQYF	TGTGCCAGCAGTTACGGACAGATCAACGAGCAGTACTTC
-	TRBJ2-2	TRBV30	once	CAWSLRGGETGELFF	TGTGCCTGGAGTCTGAGGGGGGGGGAGACCGGGGAGCTGTTTTTT
TRBD1	TRBJ1-1	TRBV6-6	-	CASSRRTGKQLNTEAFF	TGTGCCAGCAGTCGACGGACAGGGAAGCAACTAAACACTGAAGCTTTCTTT
TRBD1	TRBJ2-5	TRBV11-2	-	CASSLVGTGVRETQYF	TGTGCCAGCAGCTTAGTAGGGACAGGGGTACGAGAGACCCAGTACTTC
-	TRBJ1-2	TRBV2	-	CASSDTTLTDPYGYTF	TGTGCCAGCAGTGATACTACCTTGACAGACCCATATGGCTACACCTTC
-	TRBJ1-2	TRBV28	once	CASRIMTSYGYTF	TGTGCCAGCAGAATTATGACAAGTTATGGCTACACCTTC
-	TRBJ1-6	TRBV11-3	-	CASSLSGRPNSPLHF	TGTGCCAGCAGCCTAAGCGGACGCCCAAATTCACCCCTCCACTTT
-	TRBJ2-1	TRBV6-1	-	CASSEPPGYLFF	TGTGCCAGCAGTGAACCGCCAGGGTACTTGTTCTTC
-	TRBJ1-2	TRBV19	-	CASSMEARKVGYTF	TGTGCCAGTAGTATGGAAGCTAGAAAAGTAGGCTACACCTTC
-	TRBJ2-5	TRBV11-2	-	CASSPSGYETQYF	TGTGCCAGCAGCCCATCAGGGTACGAGACCCAGTACTTC
TRBD1	TRBJ1-2	TRBV9	-	CASSPGQGVNYGYTF	TGTGCCAGCAGCCCCGGACAGGGAGTAAACTATGGCTACACCTTC
TRBD2	TRBJ2-1	TRBV3-1/TRBV3-2	once	CASSRGGRSYNEQFF	TGTGCCAGCAGCCGGGGAGGGAGGTCCTACAATGAGCAGTTCTTC
TRBD1	TRBJ1-6	TRBV19	-	CASTETGGVNSPLHF	TGTGCCAGTACCGAAACAGGGGGCGTGAATTCACCCCTCCACTTT
-	TRBJ2-5	TRBV6-1	once	CASSEVGGGETQYF	TGTGCCAGCAGTGAAGTTGGGGGCGGAGAGACCCAGTACTTC
TRBD1	TRBJ1-1	TRBV18	-	CASSPLMSTGGGAEAFF	TGTGCCAGCTCACCACTGATGTCTACAGGGGGAGGTGCTGAAGCTTTCTTT
-	TRBJ2-3	TRBV5-1	-	CASSRERNTDTQYF	TGCGCCAGCAGCAGGGAGAGAAACACAGATACGCAGTATTTT
-	TRBJ2-3	TRBV3-1/TRBV3-2	few	CASSRGTYTDTQYF	TGTGCCAGCAGTCGCGGGACGTACACAGATACGCAGTATTTT
-	TRBJ1-1	TRBV6-1	-	CASSEPGTGVVTEAFF	TGTGCCAGCAGTGAACCCGGTACGGGGGTGGTCACTGAAGCTTTCTTT
TRBD1	TRBJ2-5	TRBV19	-	CASRDRGRQETQYF	TGTGCCAGTAGGGACAGGGGACGGCAAGAGACCCAGTACTTC
TRBD1	TRBJ2-7	TRBV5-1	once	CASSLDGTGDSEQYF	TGCGCCAGCAGCTTGGACGGGACAGGGGACTCCGAGCAGTACTTC
-	TRBJ2-1	TRBV5-1	-	CASSPGSSELYNEQFF	TGCGCCAGCAGTCCCGGGTCTAGCGAGCTCTACAATGAGCAGTTCTTC
TRBD1	TRBJ2-1	TRBV6-6	-	CASSRSGTGGARAYNEQFF	TGTGCCAGCAGTCGTTCCGGGACAGGGGGCGCGAGAGCGTACAATGAGCAGTTCTTC
-	TRBJ2-7	TRBV9	-	CASSVGVATYEQYF	TGTGCCAGCAGCGTAGGGGTAGCTACCTACGAGCAGTACTTC
-	TRBJ1-4	TRBV15	-	CATSSVQFGANEKLFF	TGTGCCACCAGCAGCGTCCAGTTTGGTGCCAATGAAAAACTGTTTTTT
TRBD1	TRBJ2-7	TRBV2	-	CASSEVETGGREQYF	TGTGCCAGCAGTGAAGTGGAGACAGGGGGCCGGGAGCAGTACTTC
-	TRBJ1-5	TRBV6-1	-	CASSERGWQPQHF	TGTGCCAGCAGTGAAAGGGGATGGCAGCCCCAGCATTTT
-	TRBJ2-7	TRBV5-1	-	CASSLDGYRYEQYF	TGCGCCAGCAGCTTGGACGGGTATCGGTACGAGCAGTACTTC
-	TRBJ1-5	TRBV6-5	-	CATGLEPYQPQHF	TGTGCCACCGGTCTCGAACCTTATCAGCCCCAGCATTTT
-	TRBJ1-5	TRBV19	-	CASKALQGRSNQPQHF	TGTGCCAGTAAGGCCCTCCAGGGGCGATCCAATCAGCCCCAGCATTTT
TRBD1	TRBJ1-2	TRBV5-1	-	CASSLAGTGVPLSF	TGCGCCAGCAGCTTAGCCGGGACAGGGGTCCCCCTAAGCTTC
TRBD1	TRBJ2-5	TRBV12-3/TRBV12-4	-	CASNRGPETQYF	TGTGCCAGCAATAGGGGGCCAGAGACCCAGTACTTC
-	TRBJ1-6	TRBV11-2	-	CASSFQVSSPLHF	TGTGCCAGCAGCTTCCAGGTTTCATCACCCCTCCACTTT
-	TRBJ1-5	TRBV29-1	few	CSVGGTSNQPQHF	TGCAGCGTTGGTGGGACATCTAATCAGCCCCAGCATTTT
-	TRBJ1-1	TRBV6-2/TRBV6-3	-	CASSFLRQNTEAFF	TGTGCCAGCAGCTTCCTCCGACAGAACACTGAAGCTTTCTTT